The 11 T cell receptor beta chains below all came from one sample that was sequenced in a study of cytomegalovirus exposure and HLA in healthy donors (TCRdb year 2017). The library was generated by the immunoSEQ multiplex PCR assay. The multiplex PCR relied on a mix of 60 forward primers for TCR Vbeta segments and 13 reverse primers for TCR Jbeta segments. TCRdb re-hosts the immuneACCESS table, in-frame sequences only. Its copies lack some clones; in the studies checked, an unresolved V gene accounts for under half of them, and the cause for the rest is not known. The sample has about 130,000 clones on record. The leading ten clones occupy 1.5% to 2% of the sample. The specimen was PBMCs. The receptors were gathered from a young man in good health and CMV-seronegative.

V usage is TRBV4-1 and J usage is TRBJ2-7; D is perhaps TRBD2 (6 bases). This CDR3 region has 15 residues. The V end lost 4 bases, the J end lost 3 bases, and 16 bases lay between the germline ends. Germline V gene sequence: CDR1 MGHRA, CDR2 YSYEKL. The CDR3 region is CASSPGLQRHYEQYF. DNA of the CDR3: TGCGCCAGCAGCCCGGGACTCCAGAGGCACTACGAGCAGTACTTC.

Here the CDR3 reads CAWRTGQGPMEQYF. CDR3 nucleotides: TGTGCCTGGAGGACGGGACAGGGCCCAATGGAGCAGTACTTC. The chain has TRBV30 and TRBJ2-7; TRBD1 aligns across 9 bases. This CDR3 contains 14 residues. Germline V lookup: CDR1 GTSNPN, CDR2 SVGIG (reference sequence). V lost 3 bases, J lost 7 bases, and 10 bases stayed unmatched.

This rearrangement joins TRBV28 to TRBJ1-1; D possibly corresponds to TRBD1 (6 bases). CDR3 size: 16 residues. Germline values: CDR1 MDHEN, CDR2 SYDVKM. The V and J ends lost 8 bases and 1 base respectively, with 20 bases between them. CDR3 protein: CASHNSDRFRNTEAFF. CDR3 nucleotides: TGTGCCAGCCACAACTCTGACAGGTTTAGGAACACTGAAGCTTTCTTT.

The rearrangement links TRBV6-1 to TRBJ2-7, with 7 nucleotides matching TRBD2. This CDR3 is built from 14 residues. V lost 2 bases to trimming and J lost 2 bases; unmatched junction nucleotides: 3. Germline assignment: CDR1 MNHNS and CDR2 SASEGT. CDR3 sequence: CASSESGAPYEQYF. Here the CDR3 DNA reads TGTGCCAGCAGTGAAAGCGGGGCCCCCTACGAGCAGTACTTC.

The V call is TRBV19, the J call TRBJ2-7, with D maybe TRBD1 (5 bases). Germline CDR1 and CDR2: LNHDA and SQIVND (reference sequence). The CDR3 is 14 residues long. V was clipped by 3 bases and J by 0 bases, with 9 bases between them. CDR3 sequence reads: CASSMVGASYEQYF. The CDR3 DNA reads TGTGCCAGTAGTATGGTTGGGGCCTCCTACGAGCAGTACTTC.

This sequence joins TRBV7-8 and TRBJ1-4; D gene unclear. CDR3 length equals 14 residues. The V and J ends lost 5 bases and 0 bases respectively, with 7 bases between them. Germline V gene sequence: CDR1 SGHVS, CDR2 FQNEAQ. This CDR3 reads CASSRRTTNEKLFF. In DNA, the CDR3 is TGTGCCAGCAGCCGCAGAACAACTAATGAAAAACTGTTTTTT.

With respect to this clone: Other DNA sequences of this sample code for an identical CDR3. The chain uses TRBV4-1 and TRBJ1-2, with 7 bases identical to TRBD1. This CDR3 has 15 amino acids. The ends lost 2 bases at V and 3 bases at J; junction bases unmatched: 6. Germline CDR1 and CDR2: MGHRA and YSYEKL. For the CDR3, the DNA is TGCGCCAGCAGCCAACGACAGGGATCAGACTATGGCTACACCTTC. Its translation is CASSQRQGSDYGYTF.

The chain joins TRBV5-5 to TRBJ1-2; a possible D gene is TRBD1 (6 bases). CDR3 length equals 13 residues. With 4 bases removed from V and 8 bases from J, the gap between germline ends came to 15 bases. The V gene's germline CDR1 is SGHKS and CDR2 YYEKEE (reference sequence). CDR3 residues: CASSLTGMGGYTF. Written as DNA, the CDR3 is TGTGCCAGCAGCCTAACAGGGATGGGAGGCTACACCTTC. Variable domain in full (rest from reference TRBV5-5 and TRBJ1-2): DAGVTQSPTHLIKTRGQQVTLRCSPISGHKSVSWYQQVLGQGPQFIFQYYEKEERGRGNFPDRFSARQFPNYSSELNVNALLLGDSALYLCASSLTGMGGYTFGSGTRLTVV.

V usage is TRBV5-4 and J usage is TRBJ2-5; 8 bases map to TRBD2. Gene TRBJ2-7 matches the end of the DNA better, so the J call may be wrong. The CDR3 length is 14 residues. CDR1 is SGHNT, CDR2 YYREEE, per germline (reference sequence). DNA of the CDR3: TGTGCCAGCAGCCTTTCCCTACTAGCGGTCGAGCAGTACTTC. Protein: CASSLSLLAVEQYF.

The chain uses TRBV13 and TRBJ2-5; TRBD1 aligns across 10 bases. CDR3 size: 15 residues. The V gene's germline CDR1 is PRHDT and CDR2 FYEKMQ (reference sequence). The V and J ends lost 5 bases and 3 bases, in that order; junction bases with no gene match: 6. CDR3 sequence: CASSNRTGGEETQYF. CDR3 in DNA: TGTGCCAGCAGCAACCGGACAGGGGGGGAAGAGACCCAGTACTTC.

The rearrangement joins TRBV7-8 to TRBJ1-5; tentatively, D is TRBD1 (5 bases). CDR3 size: 16 residues. V lost 1 base to trimming and J lost 5 bases, with 15 bases between them. Germline V gene lookup returns CDR1 SGHVS and CDR2 FQNEAQ. CDR3 sequence (DNA): TGTGCCAGCAGCTTAGTCCCCGGGGGGGATTATCAGCCCCAGCATTTT. Translated: CASSLVPGGDYQPQHF. The whole variable domain, filled in from reference TRBV7-8 and TRBJ1-5, reads GAGVSQSPRYKVAKRGQDVALRCDPISGHVSLFWYQQALGQGPEFLTYFQNEAQLDKSGLPSDRFFAERPEGSVSTLKIQRTQQEDSAVYLCASSLVPGGDYQPQHFGDGTRLSIL.